These 30 T cell receptor beta chains were sequenced from one sample in a study of OX40 agonist ivuxolimab in advanced cancers. TCRdb's copy holds only in-frame clones and misses some; the assay was immunoSEQ multiplex PCR. The sample has some 86,000 clones, about 91% seen once. Sequencing used CD4+ or CD8+ T cells sorted from blood, obtained in a trial of the OX40 agonist ivuxolimab. Receptor source: an adult with an advanced solid tumor such as melanoma, head and neck, liver or kidney cancer.

J is TRBJ1-1 and V is TRBV7-2, with 10 nucleotides matching TRBD1. The trim removed 2 bases at V and 0 bases at J, leaving 6 bases unmatched. CDR1 is SGHTA and CDR2 is FQGNSA in the germline V gene. CDR3 length equals 17 residues. CDR3 in amino acids: CASSLWPGTGVNTEAFF. The CDR3 nucleotides read TGTGCCAGCAGCTTATGGCCAGGGACAGGGGTGAACACTGAAGCTTTCTTT. Full variable domain (outside the CDR3, taken from reference TRBV7-2 and TRBJ1-1): GAGVSQSPSNKVTEKGKDVELRCDPISGHTALYWYRQSLGQGLEFLIYFQGNSAPDKSGLPSDRFSAERTGGSVSTLTIQRTQQEDSAVYLCASSLWPGTGVNTEAFFGQGTRLTVV.

The chain recombines TRBV16 with TRBJ2-6; D gene unclear. The V gene lost 0 bases and the J gene lost 4 bases, with 10 bases spanning the gap. Germline values: CDR1 KGHSY, CDR2 FQNENV. The CDR3 totals 16 residues. The DNA of the CDR3 is TGTGCCAGCAGCCAATCTAGAACGACAGGGGCCAACGTCCTGACTTTC. Its protein is CASSQSRTTGANVLTF.

This clone was counted a few times. This chain joins TRBV6-1 and TRBJ1-1, with D perhaps matching TRBD1 (6 bases). The CDR3 runs 14 residues. Germline-derived CDR1 and CDR2 are MNHNS and SASEGT. Trimming removed 6 bases at V and 4 bases at J, with 15 bases between. CDR3 DNA sequence: TGTGCCAGCAGGAAGGGGGAGTTGGTCACTGAAGCTTTCTTT. This translates into CASRKGELVTEAFF.

The genes are TRBV11-3 and TRBJ2-7; 7 bases agree with TRBD1. J gave up 3 bases and V 4 bases, and 3 bases lay outside the gene matches. CDR3 length: 13 residues. Germline V lookup: CDR1 SGHNT, CDR2 YENEEA. The CDR3 coding sequence is TGTGCCAGCAGCTCCGGGGACAGCTACGAGCAGTACTTC. Its protein is CASSSGDSYEQYF.

The rearrangement joins TRBV25-1 to TRBJ2-3; D uncertain. V lost 6 bases to trimming and J lost 8 bases, with 15 bases between them. This CDR3 spans 13 amino acids. Germline CDR1 is MGHDK and CDR2 is SYGVNS. The CDR3 sequence is CASRGNGRVTQYF. For the CDR3, the DNA is TGTGCCAGCAGGGGTAACGGTAGGGTTACGCAGTATTTT.

This chain joins TRBV19 and TRBJ1-5; D perhaps matches TRBD1 (6 bases). Deletions cut 7 bases from V and 4 bases from J, with 17 bases between. In germline, CDR1 is LNHDA, CDR2 SQIVND (reference sequence). CDR3 length: 15 amino acids. The CDR3 is CASIVTGTGNQPQHF. The DNA of the CDR3 is TGTGCCAGTATCGTAACAGGGACGGGTAATCAGCCCCAGCATTTT.

This clone was seen just once. The chain joins TRBV5-1 to TRBJ2-2; no definite D call. This CDR3 has 12 amino acids. Trimming stripped 5 bases from V and 7 bases from J, with 9 bases between. Germline assignment: CDR1 SGHRS and CDR2 YFSETQ. CDR3 DNA: TGCGCCAGCAGGCAGGATTACGGGGAGCTGTTTTTT. Amino acids: CASRQDYGELFF.

This clone was observed a single time. This chain uses TRBV2 with TRBJ2-2, with TRBD2 matching over 12 bases. Germline V lookup: CDR1 SNHLY, CDR2 FYNNEI. Losses at the gene ends were 6 bases for V and 4 bases for J; bases not matched to a gene: 3. The CDR3 sequence is 15 residues long. CDR3 sequence: CASRPLAGGTGELFF. CDR3 in DNA: TGTGCCAGCAGGCCACTAGCGGGAGGCACCGGGGAGCTGTTTTTT. Full variable domain (missing parts from reference TRBV2 and TRBJ2-2): EPEVTQTPSHQVTQMGQEVILRCVPISNHLYFYWYRQILGQKVEFLVSFYNNEISEKSEIFDDQFSVERPDGSNFTLKIRSTKLEDSAMYFCASRPLAGGTGELFFGEGSRLTVL.

The J gene is TRBJ2-1, the V gene TRBV2; 14 nucleotides line up with TRBD2. V shed 4 bases, J shed 9 bases, and the junction held 5 bases outside the gene matches. The CDR3 covers 15 residues. Germline assignment: CDR1 SNHLY and CDR2 FYNNEI. The CDR3 DNA follows: TGTGCCAGCAGTGCTTTGGGACTAGCGGGAGCTGAGCAGTTCTTC. It is translated as CASSALGLAGAEQFF. The complete variable domain, with remaining parts taken from reference TRBV2 and TRBJ2-1, reads EPEVTQTPSHQVTQMGQEVILRCVPISNHLYFYWYRQILGQKVEFLVSFYNNEISEKSEIFDDQFSVERPDGSNFTLKIRSTKLEDSAMYFCASSALGLAGAEQFFGPGTRLTVL.

V is TRBV19 and J is TRBJ2-2, with 7 bases identical to TRBD1. V trimming: 7 bases; J trimming: 6 bases; junction bases outside the gene matches: 8. Germline CDR1 reads LNHDA; CDR2 reads SQIVND (reference sequence). The CDR3 covers 14 residues. The CDR3 here is CASMRQGSAGELFF. The CDR3 DNA reads as TGTGCCAGTATGAGACAGGGCTCCGCCGGGGAGCTGTTTTTT.

The chain recombines TRBV30 with TRBJ2-3; D gene unclear. Trimming took 3 bases from V and 0 from J, leaving 13 bases between them. The germline gives CDR1 GTSNPN, CDR2 SVGIG (reference sequence). The CDR3 totals 15 residues. As DNA, the CDR3 is TGTGCCTGGAGCACCGGCAACCCTAGCACAGATACGCAGTATTTT. Translation gives CAWSTGNPSTDTQYF. The whole variable domain, filled in from reference TRBV30 and TRBJ2-3, reads SQTIHQWPATLVQPVGSPLSLECTVEGTSNPNLYWYRQAAGRGLQLLFYSVGIGQISSEVPQNLSASRPQDRQFILSSKKLLLSDSGFYLCAWSTGNPSTDTQYFGPGTRLTVL.

The chain combines TRBV4-2 with TRBJ1-5; 7 nucleotides line up with TRBD1. Germline loops: CDR1 LGHNA, CDR2 YNFKEQ. V trimming: 0 bases; J trimming: 1 base; junction bases outside the gene matches: 6. This CDR3 is 17 amino acids long. CDR3 bases: TGTGCCAGCAGCCAAGAAGGGGGCAGGGCCAGCAATCAGCCCCAGCATTTT. Translation: CASSQEGGRASNQPQHF.

V is TRBV6-1 and J is TRBJ2-1; D perhaps matches TRBD2 (7 bases). V was trimmed by 6 bases and J by 9 bases, leaving 12 bases between them. CDR1 is MNHNS and CDR2 is SASEGT in the germline V gene. The CDR3 loop spans 12 amino acids. The chain's CDR3 is CASRQGRGEQFF. In DNA form, the CDR3 reads TGTGCCAGCAGGCAGGGGAGGGGTGAGCAGTTCTTC.

The CDR3 DNA reads as TGTGCCAGCAGCCCTAACACAGGGGGGGTAAACACTGAAGCTTTCTTT. This sequence encodes CASSPNTGGVNTEAFF. J is TRBJ1-1 and V is TRBV7-9; 8 nucleotides match TRBD1. Germline-derived CDR1 and CDR2 are SEHNR and FQNEAQ (reference sequence). The V gene end was trimmed by 5 bases and the J gene end by 2 bases; junction bases not matched to a gene: 10. The length of the CDR3 is 16 residues.

This clone turned up a few times. This chain joins TRBV7-3 and TRBJ2-5, with D possibly being TRBD1 or TRBD2 (6 bases each). The V gene's germline CDR1 is SGHTA and CDR2 FQGTGA. This CDR3 has 19 residues. Deletions cut 4 bases from V and 5 bases from J, with 29 bases between. The CDR3 DNA is TGTGCCAGCAGCTGCCCCACCAAGTGGAGGGGGGCCTCCCGGGAGACCCAGTACTTC. It yields the protein CASSCPTKWRGASRETQYF.

This chain links TRBV7-9 with TRBJ2-1; a weak D match, TRBD1 (5 bases). From germline, CDR1 is SEHNR and CDR2 FQNEAQ (reference sequence). V was trimmed by 2 bases and J by 3 bases, leaving 14 bases between them. This CDR3 comprises 16 residues. CDR3 coding DNA: TGTGCCAGCAGCTTAATTCTTACAGGCTACTACAATGAGCAGTTCTTC. Translated, it gives CASSLILTGYYNEQFF.

This clone was found a few times. The CDR3 nucleotides are TGCAGCGTGCGTACCTTGGGCCCCTCTGGAAACACCATATATTTT. Translating gives CSVRTLGPSGNTIYF. V and J are TRBV29-1 and TRBJ1-3; the D is unclear. V was pared by 6 bases and J by 0 bases, with 15 bases between. This CDR3 has 15 residues. Germline loops: CDR1 SQVTM, CDR2 ANQGSEA.

V gene TRBV5-4 combines with J gene TRBJ2-7; a possible D gene is TRBD1 (5 bases). Per the germline V gene, CDR1 is SGHNT and CDR2 is YYREEE (reference sequence). The CDR3 has 14 residues. The V and J ends lost 1 base and 3 bases respectively, with 11 bases between them. The DNA for the CDR3 is TGTGCCAGCAGCTTGATTCAGGGCAACTACGAGCAGTACTTC. Amino acids: CASSLIQGNYEQYF.

The CDR3 is CACGRDRAPYEQYF. CDR3 DNA sequence: TGTGCCTGCGGACGGGACAGGGCCCCCTACGAGCAGTACTTC. This chain uses TRBV30 with TRBJ2-5, with TRBD1 matching over 9 bases. TRBJ2-7 matches the DNA end more closely, so the J call is doubtful. This CDR3 is 14 amino acids long. CDR1 and CDR2 from the germline V gene are GTSNPN and SVGIG (reference sequence).

The chain couples TRBV7-8 to TRBJ1-3; D possibly corresponds to TRBD1 (5 bases). V lost 5 bases and J lost 0, with 14 bases in between. Germline V gene data show CDR1 as SGHVS and CDR2 as FQNEAQ. The CDR3 is made up of 16 amino acids. In DNA, the CDR3 is TGTGCCAGCAGCGGTGGGACTACCTTCTCTGGAAACACCATATATTTT. The encoded protein is CASSGGTTFSGNTIYF.

The CDR3 DNA follows: TGCGCCAGCAGCGGAGGGACTAGCGGGAGGGCCGCTTACGAGCAGTACTTC. This codes for CASSGGTSGRAAYEQYF. The chain has TRBV5-1 and TRBJ2-7; TRBD2 matches at 16 bases. The length of the CDR3 is 17 residues. The germline V gene encodes CDR1 SGHRS and CDR2 YFSETQ. V gave up 4 bases and J gave up 4 bases; unmatched junction bases: 8.

The chain has TRBV30 and TRBJ2-7, with D possibly being TRBD2 (6 bases). V dropped 2 bases and J dropped 0 bases, with 8 bases sitting between them. Germline lookup yields CDR1 GTSNPN and CDR2 SVGIG (reference sequence). The CDR3 extends over 13 amino acids. The CDR3 DNA reads as TGTGCCTGGAGTTCGGGGGTCTCCTACGAGCAGTACTTC. Its protein product is CAWSSGVSYEQYF. The full variable domain, completed using reference TRBV30 and TRBJ2-7, is SQTIHQWPATLVQPVGSPLSLECTVEGTSNPNLYWYRQAAGRGLQLLFYSVGIGQISSEVPQNLSASRPQDRQFILSSKKLLLSDSGFYLCAWSSGVSYEQYFGPGTRLTVT.

Worth noting for this clone: The DNA is omitted, as the CDR3 cannot be located on it reliably, and the CDR3 follows TCRdb's listing. Here the CDR3 reads CASSQDPGMVAGGSRDF. The chain is built from TRBV4-2 and TRBJ2-5; the D call in the table, TRBD2, was not verified against the DNA. The germline V gene has CDR1 LGHNA and CDR2 YNFKEQ. A total of 17 residues make up the CDR3, ends included.

The rearrangement joins TRBV21-1 to TRBJ2-7; the DNA was not compared with TRBD2, the D call given in the table. TRBV21-1 is labeled a pseudogene. The CDR3 consists of 15 residues. The CDR3 spells CASAKPGTSGIWQYF. The CDR3 nucleotides are TGTGCCAGCGCAAAACCCGGGACTAGCGGGATTTGGCAGTACTTC.

In the case of this clone: Other DNA sequences in this specimen translate into the identical CDR3. The V gene is TRBV29-1, the J gene TRBJ2-5; tentatively, D is TRBD2 (6 bases). The CDR3 totals 12 residues. The V gene's germline CDR1 is SQVTM and CDR2 ANQGSEA. The V gene lost 0 bases and the J gene lost 4 bases, with 6 bases spanning the gap. The CDR3 loop is CSVEDGGETQYF. In DNA form, the CDR3 reads TGCAGCGTTGAAGACGGGGGAGAGACCCAGTACTTC. Together with reference TRBV29-1 and TRBJ2-5, the CDR3 gives the full variable domain: SAVISQKPSRDICQRGTSLTIQCQVDSQVTMMFWYRQQPGQSLTLIATANQGSEATYESGFVIDKFPISRPNLTFSTLTVSNMSPEDSSIYLCSVEDGGETQYFGPGTRLLVL.

The chain uses TRBV11-2 and TRBJ2-1; unclear D gene. V gave up 3 bases and J gave up 8 bases, with 8 bases separating them. This CDR3 has 12 amino acids. CDR1 and CDR2 from the germline V gene are SGHAT and FQNNGV. The CDR3 loop is CASSFYIDEQFF. The CDR3 nucleotides are TGTGCCAGCAGCTTTTATATAGATGAGCAGTTCTTC.

J is TRBJ2-7 and V is TRBV5-1, with 9 bases lining up with TRBD2. Germline V gene data show CDR1 as SGHRS and CDR2 as YFSETQ. The CDR3 covers 13 residues. J gave up 6 bases and V 3 bases, and 4 bases lay outside the gene matches. The CDR3 reads CASSSGTSFEQYF. Written as DNA, the CDR3 is TGCGCCAGCAGCTCCGGGACTAGCTTCGAGCAGTACTTC.

J is TRBJ2-5 and V is TRBV5-1; 10 nucleotides agree with TRBD2. Germline V gene data show CDR1 as SGHRS and CDR2 as YFSETQ. J was trimmed by 6 bases and V by 1 base; bases with no gene match: 3. The CDR3 runs 14 residues. In nucleotides, the CDR3 is TGCGCCAGCAGCTTGAGCGGGAGGGGGCAGACCCAGTACTTC. Protein sequence: CASSLSGRGQTQYF.

The CDR3 DNA reads TGTGCCAGCAGCTTACTCGCTAGCGGGAGTACAGATACGCAGTATTTT. As protein: CASSLLASGSTDTQYF. This rearrangement joins TRBV7-9 to TRBJ2-3, with 10 bases fitting TRBD2. The CDR3 runs 16 residues. J gave up 3 bases and V 2 bases, and 5 bases lay outside the gene matches. The V gene's germline CDR1 is SEHNR and CDR2 FQNEAQ (reference sequence).

Details on this clone: Other DNA sequences of this sample code for an identical CDR3. This chain links TRBV28 with TRBJ2-7; TRBD2 agrees at 7 bases. Per germline, CDR1 MDHEN and CDR2 SYDVKM. The length of the CDR3 is 14 residues. J lost 2 bases, V lost 1 base, and 2 bases had no gene match. CDR3 coding DNA: TGTGCCAGCAGTTTATCAGGGAGGGCCTACGAGCAGTACTTC. It is translated as CASSLSGRAYEQYF.